This section outlines one T cell receptor beta chain sequence together with its context. The CDR3 is 13 amino acids. Germline CDR1 LGHDT, CDR2 YNNKEL (reference sequence). Trimming stripped 4 bases from V and 8 bases from J, with 14 bases between. The sample is drawn from a study of blood T cell repertoires in COVID-19. Study-wide context: Researchers got acute and convalescent COVID-19 samples from the United States, Italy and Spain. PBMCs, B-cell-depleted T cells, or T cells provided the cDNA or gDNA that made up the material.

Study processing details: The assay estimated nucleated cells by amplifying reference gene primers. Only in-frame clones appear in the TCRdb table, and some are missing; sequencing was by immunoSEQ multiplex PCR. V, J and clone size are taken as reported in that table, and D and trimming were inferred from the DNA itself. This sample has tens of thousands of clones; over 70% occur once, and the top ten carry about 30%. The sequenced sample consisted of peripheral blood. V gene TRBV3-1 (or the pseudogene TRBV3-2) combines with J gene TRBJ1-2; D unclear. The source is a human donor in a cohort sampled during active COVID-19. The CDR3 spells CASSPIGEYGYTF. The CDR3 region has the DNA TGTGCCAGCAGCCCAATCGGGGAGTACGGCTACACCTTC.